The present entry profiles one TCR beta chain with its context. TCRdb keeps only in-frame clones here, not all; method: immunoSEQ multiplex PCR. The sample includes 90,000 or so clones, about 88% of them seen just once. V lost 6 bases and J lost 5, with 13 bases in between. CDR3 size: 12 residues. Germline CDR1 and CDR2: SQVTM and ANQGSEA. This sample is part of a study of control samples from healthy donors and cancer patients. This receptor was taken from a woman aged 45 to 65 in good health. The V call is TRBV29-1, the J call TRBJ1-1; D unresolved. The specimen was blood. The CDR3 region has the DNA TGCAGCGTCGGTCACCGGGCGACTGAAGCTTTCTTT. It codes for CSVGHRATEAFF.